A selection of T cell receptor beta chains follows, all from one sample in a study of cytomegalovirus exposure and HLA in healthy donors. Libraries were prepared by immunoSEQ multiplex PCR; TCRdb keeps only in-frame clonotypes and omits some of them. The top ten clones hold 4.3% of a sample with over 150,000 clones, less than 85% of them seen once. The sample was PBMCs. The receptors shown here come from a middle-aged man in good health and CMV-seronegative. Both conserved end residues are part of each CDR3. D genes are given only for firm matches. The size field is filled for only some rows; it gives once, few, many or a size class.

TRBV7-9,16,TRBD1,TRBJ1-2,.,CASSLEVGQGAQGYTF,TGTGCCAGCAGCTTAGAGGTAGGACAGGGAGCTCAAGGCTACACCTTC
TRBV11-3,15,.,TRBJ2-1,.,CASSPFDRPYNEQFF,TGTGCCAGCAGCCCGTTCGACAGACCGTACAATGAGCAGTTCTTC
TRBV6-6,12,.,TRBJ1-1,few,CASSSRQTEAFF,TGTGCCAGCAGCTCTCGACAGACCGAAGCTTTCTTT
TRBV7-3,13,TRBD1,TRBJ2-1,.,CASSQTGVGEQFF,TGTGCCAGCAGCCAGACAGGGGTTGGTGAGCAGTTCTTC
TRBV18,16,TRBD1,TRBJ1-1,.,CASSPRAGGSNTEAFF,TGTGCCAGCTCACCACGCGCAGGGGGGTCTAACACTGAAGCTTTCTTT
TRBV7-2,17,.,TRBJ1-4,.,CASSLNGGGASNEKLFF,TGTGCCAGCAGTCTAAACGGTGGTGGGGCGTCTAATGAAAAACTGTTTTTT
TRBV5-1,14,TRBD1,TRBJ1-1,.,CASSQTGPNTEAFF,TGCGCCAGCAGCCAGACAGGGCCGAACACTGAAGCTTTCTTT
TRBV5-8,14,.,TRBJ2-5,.,CASSLVGGARTQYF,TGTGCCAGCAGCTTGGTTGGGGGGGCGAGGACCCAGTACTTC
TRBV25-1,12,.,TRBJ2-7,.,CASSDKGGEQYF,TGTGCCAGCAGTGATAAAGGGGGAGAGCAGTACTTC
TRBV6-5,12,.,TRBJ1-3,.,CASSYQGGTIYF,TGTGCCAGCAGTTACCAAGGGGGAACCATATATTTT
TRBV7-9,14,.,TRBJ2-3,.,CASSLGGSADTQYF,TGTGCCAGCAGCTTAGGAGGGTCGGCAGATACGCAGTATTTT
TRBV5-4,14,.,TRBJ2-1,.,CASSLETASNEQFF,TGTGCCAGCAGCTTGGAAACTGCGTCCAATGAGCAGTTCTTC
TRBV19,15,TRBD2,TRBJ2-1,.,CASSGRRRGGDEQFF,TGTGCCAGTAGTGGGCGGCGGCGGGGGGGGGATGAGCAGTTCTTC
TRBV11-2,18,.,TRBJ2-2,.,CASSSRREWGEMTGELFF,TGTGCCAGCAGCTCTAGACGGGAGTGGGGGGAAATGACCGGGGAGCTGTTTTTT
TRBV6-5,14,.,TRBJ2-6,.,CASSYLGGANVLTF,TGTGCCAGCAGTTACTTGGGGGGGGCCAACGTCCTGACTTTT
TRBV2,13,.,TRBJ2-2,.,CASTVFPTRELFF,TGTGCCAGCACGGTGTTCCCCACCAGGGAGCTGTTTTTT
TRBV11-2,15,TRBD2,TRBJ2-7,.,CASSLAERGSYEQYF,TGTGCCAGCAGCTTAGCTGAGCGGGGTAGCTACGAGCAGTACTTC
TRBV2,13,.,TRBJ2-5,.,CASNEGGRETQYF,TGTGCCAGCAACGAGGGCGGCAGGGAGACCCAGTACTTC
TRBV5-1,15,TRBD1,TRBJ2-7,.,CASSTRQGDGYEQYF,TGCGCCAGCAGCACAAGACAGGGTGATGGATACGAGCAGTACTTC
TRBV6-5,15,TRBD2,TRBJ2-3,.,CASSDSSGGTDTQYF,TGTGCCAGCAGTGACTCTAGCGGGGGCACAGATACGCAGTATTTT
TRBV10-3,14,TRBD2,TRBJ2-7,.,CAISEAGPFFEQYF,TGTGCCATCAGTGAAGCGGGGCCCTTCTTTGAGCAGTACTTC
TRBV5-6,13,.,TRBJ1-2,.,CASSPGGVNGYTF,TGTGCCAGCAGCCCCGGAGGGGTAAATGGCTACACCTTC
TRBV4-3,16,TRBD2,TRBJ2-5,.,CASSRRTSGGLETQYF,TGCGCCAGCAGCCGTAGGACTAGCGGGGGACTAGAGACCCAGTACTTC
TRBV5-6,12,.,TRBJ1-5,.,CASSLVGGPQHF,TGTGCCAGCAGCTTGGTCGGGGGGCCCCAGCATTTT
TRBV9,13,TRBD1,TRBJ2-7,once,CASSEGQGWEQYF,TGTGCCAGCAGCGAGGGACAGGGTTGGGAGCAGTACTTC
TRBV7-9,14,.,TRBJ1-3,.,CASSSEGWINTIYF,TGTGCCAGCAGCTCCGAGGGCTGGATAAACACCATATATTTT
TRBV5-1,15,TRBD2,TRBJ2-1,.,CASSFTSGGYTEQFF,TGCGCCAGCAGCTTCACAAGCGGGGGGTACACGGAGCAGTTCTTC
TRBV5-1,14,.,TRBJ1-2,.,CASSSLSSSYGYTF,TGCGCCAGCAGCTCCCTTTCGTCGTCCTATGGCTACACCTTC
TRBV4-1,15,.,TRBJ1-1,.,CASSQKTDMNTEAFF,TGCGCCAGCAGCCAAAAGACAGACATGAACACTGAAGCTTTCTTT
TRBV7-8,12,.,TRBJ1-3,few,CASSLQGNTIYF,TGTGCCAGCAGCCTACAGGGAAACACCATATATTTT